The present T cell receptor (beta chain) was sequenced within a study of human T cells and chemical hapten exposure. At the level of the study: Small pooled library volume differences chiefly drove per-sample TCR yield variation.

In its sample, this clonotype was seen many times. From the RACE reads, TCRdb called clonotypes with MiXCR, one entry per CDR3 protein. The sample contains tens of thousands of distinct CDR3 sequences, 10% of which appear only once. Time point: pre-sensitization, week 0. Treatment here: therapeutic diphenylcyclopropenone sensitization with weekly scalp DPC. Before extraction, the whole blood was not fractionated, and total RNA was taken from it. Losses at the gene ends were 5 bases for V and 4 bases for J; bases not matched to a gene: 8. This CDR3 region has 16 residues. CDR1 is MNHNS, CDR2 SASEGT, per germline.

The source of this sequence is a man aged 45-65 years with alopecia areata. Some clones in this sample may be carry-over from other donors' samples. J is TRBJ2-3 and V is TRBV6-1, with 11 bases lining up with TRBD2. The sequencing here drew on whole blood, taken in connection with sensitization to the hapten diphenylcyclopropenone (DPC). CDR3 DNA sequence: TGTGCCAGCAGTCCTTTAGCGGGAGGGACTGCAGATACGCAGTATTTT. This codes for CASSPLAGGTADTQYF.